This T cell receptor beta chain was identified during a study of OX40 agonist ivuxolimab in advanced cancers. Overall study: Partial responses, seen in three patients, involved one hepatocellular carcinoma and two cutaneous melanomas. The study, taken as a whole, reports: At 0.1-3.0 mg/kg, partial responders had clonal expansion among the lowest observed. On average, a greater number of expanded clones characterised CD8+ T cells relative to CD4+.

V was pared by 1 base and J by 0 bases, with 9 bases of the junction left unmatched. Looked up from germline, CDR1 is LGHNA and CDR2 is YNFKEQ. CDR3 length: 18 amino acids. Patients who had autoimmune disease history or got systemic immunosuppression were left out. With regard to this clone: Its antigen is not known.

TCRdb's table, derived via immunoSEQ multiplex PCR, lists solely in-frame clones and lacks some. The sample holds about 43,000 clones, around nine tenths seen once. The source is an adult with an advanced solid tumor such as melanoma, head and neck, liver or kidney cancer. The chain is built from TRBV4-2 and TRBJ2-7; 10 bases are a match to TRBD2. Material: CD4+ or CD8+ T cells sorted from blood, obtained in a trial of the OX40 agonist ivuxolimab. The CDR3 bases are TGTGCCAGCAGCCAAGCCGTCATCACTAGCGGGAACTCCTACGAGCAGTACTTC. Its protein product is CASSQAVITSGNSYEQYF.